This T cell receptor beta chain was recorded in a study of radiotherapy plus CTLA-4 blockade in lung cancer. On the study more broadly: Around 19% of enrolled patients responded objectively, and 25% to 40% had disease control.

As to this clone: Its cognate antigen is unknown.

Findings of the study overall: Reported findings show early blood T cell clone dynamics, with interferon-beta, best predicted response. Radiotherapy with ipilimumab was followed by blood expansion of tumor-derived clones.

Method: immunoSEQ multiplex PCR; TCRdb's copy keeps in-frame clones and lacks some. This sample has approximately 110,000 clones; 81% occur once, and the top ten carry about 3.3%. V lost 6 bases and J 5 bases, leaving 15 bases between the germline ends. The CDR3 is 14 residues long. Germline V lookup: CDR1 SGHNT, CDR2 YYREEE (reference sequence). This sequence was found in a human donor with non-small cell lung cancer that progressed on radiotherapy plus ipilimumab. Some clones in this sample may be carry-over from other donors' samples. The J gene is TRBJ2-1, the V gene TRBV5-4; possibly TRBD1 for D (6 bases). The source was peripheral blood, collected from a patient treated with radiotherapy plus ipilimumab. This CDR3 is CASTIGTPDNEQFF. DNA of the CDR3: TGTGCCAGCACCATCGGGACACCCGACAATGAGCAGTTCTTC.